Included here is one T cell receptor (beta chain) sequence, with context. These data originate in a study of blood T cell repertoires in COVID-19. Study details: Some COVID-19 samples were acute and others convalescent; all came from the United States, Italy and Spain.

CDR3 length equals 15 residues. V lost 3 bases and J lost 7, with 13 bases in between. Germline CDR1 and CDR2: SGHTA and FQGNSA. Living in about two dozen US areas, the participants were between about 18 and 100 years of age. In the original processing: Estimated nucleated cell counts came from reference gene primer amplification. Assay used: immunoSEQ multiplex PCR; TCRdb lists only in-frame clones, some missing. V, J and clone size reflect that table, while D and trimming were determined from the DNA. The data hold 250,000 or so clones, with around 90% observed a single time. The clonotype originates from a man over 45 who had been exposed to COVID-19. The V gene is TRBV7-2, the J gene TRBJ1-6; D is perhaps TRBD1 (5 bases). The material sequenced was PBMCs or T cells enriched from blood (not recorded which). CDR3 region: CASSLQWGGNSPLHF. DNA of the CDR3: TGTGCCAGCAGCTTGCAGTGGGGGGGGAATTCACCCCTCCACTTT. The full variable domain, rest sourced from reference TRBV7-2 and TRBJ1-6, is GAGVSQSPSNKVTEKGKDVELRCDPISGHTALYWYRQSLGQGLEFLIYFQGNSAPDKSGLPSDRFSAERTGGSVSTLTIQRTQQEDSAVYLCASSLQWGGNSPLHFGNGTRLTVT.